This T cell receptor (beta chain) appears in the sequencing data of a study of blood T cell repertoires in COVID-19. Study at large: Acute and convalescent COVID-19 samples came from the United States, Italy and Spain.

CDR1 LNHDA and CDR2 SQIVND come from the germline V gene (reference sequence). This CDR3 is 15 amino acids long. V gave up 5 bases and J gave up 9 bases; unmatched junction bases: 9. The repertoire was sequenced with immunoSEQ multiplex PCR; TCRdb's copy has only in-frame clones and lacks some. The data contain 84,000 or so clones, around four fifths of them singletons. This clonotype was sampled from an elderly man with active or convalescent COVID-19. Sequenced sample: peripheral blood. The chain employs TRBV19 and TRBJ2-2, with 10 positions matching TRBD1. For the CDR3, the DNA is TGTGCCAGTAGTCTGCGGGGACAGGGGAAATGGGAGCTGTTTTTT. Translation: CASSLRGQGKWELFF.